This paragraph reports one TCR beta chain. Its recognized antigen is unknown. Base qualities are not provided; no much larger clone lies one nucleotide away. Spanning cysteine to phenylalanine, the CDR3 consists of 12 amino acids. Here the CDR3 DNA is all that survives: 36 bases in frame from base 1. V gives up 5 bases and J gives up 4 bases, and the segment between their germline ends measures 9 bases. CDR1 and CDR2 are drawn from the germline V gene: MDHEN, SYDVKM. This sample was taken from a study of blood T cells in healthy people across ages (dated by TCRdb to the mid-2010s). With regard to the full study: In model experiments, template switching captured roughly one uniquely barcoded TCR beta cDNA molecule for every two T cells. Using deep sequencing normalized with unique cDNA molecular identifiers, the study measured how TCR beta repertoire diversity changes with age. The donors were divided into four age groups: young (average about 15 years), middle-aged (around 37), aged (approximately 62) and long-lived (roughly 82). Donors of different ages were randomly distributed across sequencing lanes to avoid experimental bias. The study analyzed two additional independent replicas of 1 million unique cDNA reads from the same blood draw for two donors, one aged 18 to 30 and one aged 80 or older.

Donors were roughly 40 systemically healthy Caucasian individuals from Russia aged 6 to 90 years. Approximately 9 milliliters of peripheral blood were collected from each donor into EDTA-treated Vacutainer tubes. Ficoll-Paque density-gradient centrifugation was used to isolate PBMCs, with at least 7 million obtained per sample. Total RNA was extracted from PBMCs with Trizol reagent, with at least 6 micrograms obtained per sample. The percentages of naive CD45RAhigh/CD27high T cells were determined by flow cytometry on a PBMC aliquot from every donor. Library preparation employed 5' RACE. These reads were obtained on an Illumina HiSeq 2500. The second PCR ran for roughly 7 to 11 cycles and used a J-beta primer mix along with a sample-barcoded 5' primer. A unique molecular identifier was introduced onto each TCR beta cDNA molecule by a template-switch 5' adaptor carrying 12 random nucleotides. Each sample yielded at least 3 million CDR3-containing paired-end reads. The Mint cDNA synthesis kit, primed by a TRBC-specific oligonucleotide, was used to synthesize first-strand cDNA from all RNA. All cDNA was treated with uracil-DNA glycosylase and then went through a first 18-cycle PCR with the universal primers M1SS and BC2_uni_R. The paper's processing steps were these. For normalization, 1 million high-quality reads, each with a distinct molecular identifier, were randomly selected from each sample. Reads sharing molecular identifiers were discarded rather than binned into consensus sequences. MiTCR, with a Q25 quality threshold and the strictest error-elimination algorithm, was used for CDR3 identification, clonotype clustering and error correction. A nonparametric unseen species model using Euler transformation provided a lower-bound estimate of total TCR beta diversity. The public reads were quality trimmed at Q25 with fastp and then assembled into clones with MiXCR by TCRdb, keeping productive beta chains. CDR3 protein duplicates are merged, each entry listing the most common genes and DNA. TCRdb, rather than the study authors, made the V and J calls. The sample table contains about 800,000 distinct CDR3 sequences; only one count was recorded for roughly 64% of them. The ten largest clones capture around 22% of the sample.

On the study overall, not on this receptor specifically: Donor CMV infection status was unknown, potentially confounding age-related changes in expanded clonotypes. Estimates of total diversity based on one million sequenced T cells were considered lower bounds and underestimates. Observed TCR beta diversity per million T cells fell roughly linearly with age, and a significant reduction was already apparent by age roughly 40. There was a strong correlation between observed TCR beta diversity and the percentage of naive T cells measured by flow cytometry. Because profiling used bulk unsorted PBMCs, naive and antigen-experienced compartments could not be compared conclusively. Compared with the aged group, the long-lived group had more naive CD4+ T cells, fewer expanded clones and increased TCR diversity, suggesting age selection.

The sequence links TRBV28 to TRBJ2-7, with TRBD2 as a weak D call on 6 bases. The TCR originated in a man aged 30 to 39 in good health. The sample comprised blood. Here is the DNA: TGTGCCAGCAGTGCGGGGCAATACGAGCAGTACTTC. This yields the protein CASSAGQYEQYF.